This T cell receptor beta chain comes out of a study of T cell responses to AZD1222 COVID-19 vaccine. The germline V and J ends were trimmed by 3 bases and 0 bases, with 8 bases remaining between them. The CDR3 contains 13 residues. In germline, CDR1 is SQVTM, CDR2 ANQGSEA. The repertoire was sequenced with immunoSEQ multiplex PCR; TCRdb's copy has only in-frame clones and lacks some. The sample lists 95,000 to 120,000 clones, approximately 90% seen once, with less than 6.5% in the top ten. Study results and caveats: Spike-specific TCR breadth and depth grew following two AZD1222 doses. Clonal diversity was possibly underestimated, and the donors were mostly white British, with more females. Vaccine-associated CD4 TCRs spanned spike, dominant at 160-218 and 743-854.

This clone was detected once. Antigen unknown. J is TRBJ1-1 and V is TRBV29-1; possible D gene TRBD1, 5 bases. The specimen comprised peripheral blood, sampled 28 days after the second AZD1222 dose. The TCR originated in an adult who received the AZD1222 COVID-19 vaccine. CDR3 nucleotides: TGCAGCGTTGATCGACAGATGAACACTGAAGCTTTCTTT. Its protein product is CSVDRQMNTEAFF.